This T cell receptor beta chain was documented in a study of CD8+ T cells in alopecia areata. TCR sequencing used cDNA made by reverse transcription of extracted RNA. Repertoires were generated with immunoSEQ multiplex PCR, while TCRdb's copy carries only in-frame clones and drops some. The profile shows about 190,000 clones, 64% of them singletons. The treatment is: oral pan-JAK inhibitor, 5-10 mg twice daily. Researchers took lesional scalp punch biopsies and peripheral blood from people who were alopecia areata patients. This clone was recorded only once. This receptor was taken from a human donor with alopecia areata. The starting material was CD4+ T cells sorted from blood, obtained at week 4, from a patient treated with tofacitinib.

CDR3 DNA sequence: TGTGCCAGCAGCTTGACTGGCCCCCAAGAGACCCAGTACTTC. This sequence encodes CASSLTGPQETQYF. The gene calls are TRBV11-2 and TRBJ2-5; unclear D gene. V lost 3 bases, J lost 1 base, and 9 bases lay in between. The CDR3 contains 14 residues. CDR1 is SGHAT and CDR2 is FQNNGV in the germline V gene.